This TCR beta chain appears in the sequencing data of a study of blood T cell repertoires in COVID-19 (TCRdb year 2020). Regarding the study in general: Samples from collaborators originated in the United States, Italy and Spain and spanned both the acute and convalescent phases of COVID-19. The repertoires were made available in a free public database intended to serve as a resource for research on the immune response to SARS-CoV-2. The dataset comprised deeply sampled blood TCRbeta repertoires from subjects exposed to, actively infected with, or recovered from COVID-19. The samples were drawn from the first 160 participants of the ongoing ImmuneRACE study and from some 1,300 subjects provided by 6 global collaborators. The prospective study material was composed of cDNA or gDNA derived from T cells, B-cell-depleted T cells, or PBMCs. Sample metadata almost always included a de-identified subject ID, COVID-19 status, age in years and sex. Where available, HLA class I and class II types were obtained from metadata supplied by the sample provider rather than from assay-based typing.

About this clone itself: It lacks a known antigen. Nothing much larger sits one base from this clone, and base qualities are not available.

The investigation overall reported the following: How much clinical and demographic metadata was included differed by source and by participant, and the metadata was provided uncurated.

TCRbeta CDR3 regions were amplified from genomic DNA by means of the immunoSEQ Assay, a bias-controlled multiplex PCR. As for how the authors treated the data: The number of nucleated cells in each sample was estimated from the amplification of reference gene primers within the assay. To quantify the absolute abundance of each unique TCRbeta CDR3 rearrangement, sequence reads were collapsed and filtered. Productive Simpson clonality was computed per sample as the square root of Simpson's diversity index over productive rearrangements. As stored in TCRdb, this immuneACCESS dataset retains in-frame rearrangements with V and J assigned. A fraction of the clones does not appear; measured against another copy, unresolved V genes explain less than half of the discrepancy, and the remainder lacks a known reason. V and J calls and clone size follow that table, whereas D and trimming were derived from the DNA. This sample holds some 89,000 clones; about 80% were observed only once. Roughly 6.6% of the sample lies in the top ten.

Each collaborating institution followed its own protocols to collect whole blood in K2EDTA tubes. Collaborator samples were shipped for TCRbeta analysis as frozen whole blood, isolated PBMCs, or DNA extracted from either sample type. Sequenced input: peripheral blood. The receptor's source is a man in his sixties or seventies with acute or convalescent COVID-19.

The CDR3 sequence is CASSEEGSTEAFF. In nucleotide form, the sequence is TGTGCCAGCAGTGAGGAGGGGTCCACTGAAGCTTTCTTT. The chain is assembled from TRBV2 and TRBJ1-1; TRBD1 is a weak D gene call, 5 bases matching. The CDR3, cysteine through phenylalanine, is 13 amino acids long. Just the 39-base CDR3 DNA is kept, in frame starting at base 1. CDR1 is given as SNHLY and CDR2 as FYNNEI, both from the germline V gene. Between the V and J ends, shortened by 3 bases and 4 bases respectively, the junction contains 9 bases.